These 8 T cell receptor beta chains were all obtained from the same sample, sequenced in a study of cytomegalovirus exposure and HLA in healthy donors. Researchers ran the PCR with 60 Vbeta and 13 Jbeta primers. The repertoire was sequenced with immunoSEQ multiplex PCR; TCRdb's copy has only in-frame clones and lacks some. In the table there are almost 80,000 clones, around two thirds of which are singletons. The sample taken for sequencing was PBMCs. These receptor sequences come from a woman in her 50s in good health and CMV-seropositive.

CDR3 in amino acids: CASSAETANYGYTF. The CDR3 nucleotides are TGTGCCAGCAGCGCCGAAACAGCTAACTATGGCTACACCTTC. The chain recombines TRBV9 with TRBJ1-2, with unresolved D. Germline lookup yields CDR1 SGDLS and CDR2 YYNGEE. Trimming stripped 3 bases from V and 0 bases from J, with 9 bases between. There are 14 residues in the CDR3.

For this clone: Different DNA sequences within this sample yield the same CDR3. The J gene is TRBJ1-2, the V gene TRBV11-2; D not resolved. With 3 bases removed from V and 0 bases from J, the gap between germline ends came to 11 bases. The CDR3 covers 15 residues. From germline, CDR1 is SGHAT and CDR2 FQNNGV. In DNA form, the CDR3 reads TGTGCCAGCAGCTTCCGACCGGACTCTAACTATGGCTACACCTTC. The encoded protein is CASSFRPDSNYGYTF.

For the CDR3, the DNA is TGTGCCAGCAGTCCGGACACTGAAATCGACTATGGCTACACCTTC. Translated: CASSPDTEIDYGYTF. The V call is TRBV28, the J call TRBJ1-2; TRBD1 might be the D (5 bases). Per germline, CDR1 MDHEN and CDR2 SYDVKM. The V end lost 5 bases, the J end lost 3 bases, and 16 bases lay between the germline ends. There are 15 residues in the CDR3.

The rearrangement links TRBV19 to TRBJ2-3; 7 bases match TRBD2. This CDR3 has 15 amino acids. V trimming: 5 bases; J trimming: 2 bases; junction bases outside the gene matches: 7. In germline, CDR1 is LNHDA, CDR2 SQIVND (reference sequence). In nucleotides, the CDR3 is TGTGCCAGTAGTTACGGGGGGACCTACACAGATACGCAGTATTTT. Encoded protein: CASSYGGTYTDTQYF.

The V and J genes are TRBV7-2 and TRBJ1-5; 10 bases are shared with TRBD1. Trimming removed 3 bases from V and 6 bases from J; junction bases left unmatched: 5. Germline CDR1 and CDR2: SGHTA and FQGNSA. The length of the CDR3 is 15 residues. The CDR3: CASSLFRDRGQPQHF. CDR3 nucleotides: TGTGCCAGCAGCTTGTTTCGGGACAGGGGTCAGCCCCAGCATTTT.

V gene TRBV6-5 combines with J gene TRBJ1-2, with D unresolved. With 3 bases removed from V and 4 bases from J, the gap between germline ends came to 12 bases. The CDR3 consists of 14 residues. The germline gives CDR1 MNHEY, CDR2 SVGAGI. In DNA, the CDR3 is TGTGCCAGCAGTTATGGGCCGACGATCTATGGCTACACCTTC. It specifies CASSYGPTIYGYTF.

This clone occurred a few times. The rearrangement uses TRBV7-9 and TRBJ1-1, with D hard to call. The CDR3 is 14 amino acids. Germline V gene data show CDR1 as SEHNR and CDR2 as FQNEAQ (reference sequence). V was shortened by 5 bases and J by 1 base, with 11 bases between the two germline ends. The CDR3 reads CASSRVERNTEAFF. The CDR3 DNA reads TGTGCCAGCAGCCGGGTAGAGCGGAACACTGAAGCTTTCTTT.

The chain employs TRBV5-1 and TRBJ2-7, with TRBD1 identical over 9 bases. The CDR3 sequence is 14 residues long. Germline trimming cut 4 bases from V and 2 bases from J; bases unmatched to any gene: 4. Germline CDR1 and CDR2: SGHRS and YFSETQ. The CDR3 is CASSPRQGAYEQYV. The CDR3 nucleotides are TGCGCCAGCAGCCCCCGACAGGGGGCCTACGAGCAGTACGTC.